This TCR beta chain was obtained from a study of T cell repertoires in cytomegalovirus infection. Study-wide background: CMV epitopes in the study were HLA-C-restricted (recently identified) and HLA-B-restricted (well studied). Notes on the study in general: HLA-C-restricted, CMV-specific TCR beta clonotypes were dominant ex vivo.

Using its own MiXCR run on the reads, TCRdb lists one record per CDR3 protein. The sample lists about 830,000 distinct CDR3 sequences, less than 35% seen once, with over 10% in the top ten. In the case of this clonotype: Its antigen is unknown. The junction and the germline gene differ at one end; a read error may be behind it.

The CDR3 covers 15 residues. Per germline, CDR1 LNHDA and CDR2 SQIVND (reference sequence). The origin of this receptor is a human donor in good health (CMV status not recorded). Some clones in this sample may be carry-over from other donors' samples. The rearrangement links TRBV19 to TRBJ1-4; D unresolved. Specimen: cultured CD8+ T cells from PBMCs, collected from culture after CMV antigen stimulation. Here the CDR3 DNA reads TGTGCCAGTAGTATCGCCTTGAGGACTAATGAAATACTGTTTTTT. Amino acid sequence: CASSIALRTNEILFF.